The clone carrying this T cell receptor (beta chain) has a handful of counts. Its matching antigen is unknown. This specimen belongs to a study of post-analysis software for immune sequencing data. Study-level findings and limits: Versus controls, multiple sclerosis patients showed significantly lower diversity (normalized Chao1). Those samples that were prepared in the same batch co-clustered strongly by F measure.

Prepared libraries of TCR beta cDNA carried unique molecular identifiers. Researchers reported approximately 500,000 cDNA molecules coming from around 1 to 10 million T cells. TCRdb re-called the PCR reads through MiXCR, storing one row per CDR3 protein. The table includes hundreds of thousands of distinct CDR3 sequences, 53% detected once. The receptor was derived from a girl between 10 and 17 years old with multiple sclerosis. The source material was blood.

The CDR3 sequence: CASSFPAGQTSTDTQYF. The DNA for the CDR3 is TGTGCCAGCAGCTTTCCTGCCGGCCAGACTAGCACAGATACGCAGTATTTT. V and J are TRBV7-2 and TRBJ2-3, with D hard to call. This CDR3 has 17 amino acids. V lost 3 bases to trimming and J lost 0 bases, with 16 bases between them. Germline V gene data show CDR1 as SGHTA and CDR2 as FQGNSA.